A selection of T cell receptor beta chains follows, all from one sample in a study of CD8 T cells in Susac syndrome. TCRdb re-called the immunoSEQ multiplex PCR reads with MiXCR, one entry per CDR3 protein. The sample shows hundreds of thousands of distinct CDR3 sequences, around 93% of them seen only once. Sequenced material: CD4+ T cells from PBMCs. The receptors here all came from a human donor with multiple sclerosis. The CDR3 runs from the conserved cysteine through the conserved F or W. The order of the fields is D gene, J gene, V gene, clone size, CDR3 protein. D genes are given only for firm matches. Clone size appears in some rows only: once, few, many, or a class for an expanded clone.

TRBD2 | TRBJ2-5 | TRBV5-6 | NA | CASSLRGSGETQYF
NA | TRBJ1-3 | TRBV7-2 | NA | CASSSSAGNTIYF
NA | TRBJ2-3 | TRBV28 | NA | CASTPSGQDTQYF
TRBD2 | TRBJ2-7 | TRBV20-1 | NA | CSAAGTRGFYEQYF
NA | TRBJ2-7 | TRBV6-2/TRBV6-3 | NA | CASSSPGRQYF
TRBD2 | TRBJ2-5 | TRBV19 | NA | CASSIAGGETQYF
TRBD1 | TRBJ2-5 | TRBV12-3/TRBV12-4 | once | CASRNLQGDLQETQYF
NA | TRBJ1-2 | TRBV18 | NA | CASSPTEEGRGYTF
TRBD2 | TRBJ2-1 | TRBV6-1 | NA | CASNRAGVHNEQFF
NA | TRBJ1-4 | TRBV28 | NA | CASSSLDGAFEKLFF
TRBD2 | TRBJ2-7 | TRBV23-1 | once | CASSQPGASGAHPSEYF
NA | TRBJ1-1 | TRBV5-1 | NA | CASSPGQRNTEAFF
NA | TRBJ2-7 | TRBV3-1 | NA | CASSPGRSREQYF
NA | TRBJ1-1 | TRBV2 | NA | CASSVNGNTEAFF
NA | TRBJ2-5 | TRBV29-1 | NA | CSVGGRGGEETQYF
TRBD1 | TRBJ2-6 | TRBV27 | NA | CASHPGQGPSGANVLTF
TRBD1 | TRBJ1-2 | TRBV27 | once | CASSSGTGGNYGYTF
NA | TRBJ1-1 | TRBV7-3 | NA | CASSLVRGADTEAFF
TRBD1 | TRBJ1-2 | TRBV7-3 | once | CASSLGAGGHTF
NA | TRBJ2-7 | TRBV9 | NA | CASSLYWGNYEQYF
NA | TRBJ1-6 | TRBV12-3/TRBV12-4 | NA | CASSTNRNSPLHF
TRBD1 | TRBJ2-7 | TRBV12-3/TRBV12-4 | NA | CASSPRQGRDEQYF
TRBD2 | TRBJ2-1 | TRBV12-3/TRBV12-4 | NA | CASSYIAGSSYNEQFF
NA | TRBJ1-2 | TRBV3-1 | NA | CASSHPEGGYTF
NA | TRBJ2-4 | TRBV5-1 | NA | CASSLVTAADIQYF
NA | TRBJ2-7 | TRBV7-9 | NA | CASSSTGDSYEQYF
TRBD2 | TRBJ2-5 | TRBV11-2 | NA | CASSRLAGGLPETQYF
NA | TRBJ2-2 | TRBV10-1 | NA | CASSPELGELFF
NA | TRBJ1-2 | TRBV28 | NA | CASSLELRTHTF
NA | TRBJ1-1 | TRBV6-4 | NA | CASSVRANTEAFF
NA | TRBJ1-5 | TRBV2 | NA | CASILGGPVSNQPQHF
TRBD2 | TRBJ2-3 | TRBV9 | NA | CASSVGASGRTDTQYF
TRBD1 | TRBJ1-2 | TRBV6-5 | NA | CASRPPDRGLWGYTF
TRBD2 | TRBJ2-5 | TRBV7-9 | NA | CASSSSGVRTQYF
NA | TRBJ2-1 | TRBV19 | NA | CASSGERTQFF